One and the same sample provided the 16 T cell receptor beta chains below, sequenced in a study of cytomegalovirus exposure and HLA in healthy donors. Use of 60 Vbeta and 13 Jbeta primers characterized the PCR. Here immunoSEQ multiplex PCR was the method, and the copy in TCRdb shows in-frame clones only, minus some. The sample yields approximately 76,000 clones, 70% to 85% seen once. The sequenced sample consisted of PBMCs. These receptor sequences come from a man younger than 40 in good health and CMV-seronegative.

This clone has only a few counts. This rearrangement joins TRBV7-9 to TRBJ1-4, with D uncertain. V dropped 7 bases and J dropped 8 bases, with 14 bases sitting between them. Germline V gene data show CDR1 as SEHNR and CDR2 as FQNEAQ (reference sequence). The CDR3 has 13 amino acids. The CDR3 DNA reads TGTGCCAGCACGGGGATCATGGGGGAAAAACTGTTTTTT. It translates to CASTGIMGEKLFF.

This clone has a handful of counts. This chain connects TRBV2 to TRBJ2-1; 9 bases agree with TRBD1. V lost 8 bases to trimming and J lost 0 bases; unmatched junction nucleotides: 11. Per germline, CDR1 SNHLY and CDR2 FYNNEI. The length of the CDR3 is 17 residues. The CDR3 region has the DNA TGTGCCAGCTGCCCCCGGGACAGGGCATACTCCTACAATGAGCAGTTCTTC. Translation gives CASCPRDRAYSYNEQFF.

The chain employs TRBV6-1 and TRBJ1-3; perhaps TRBD1 as D (5 bases). The germline V and J ends were trimmed by 2 bases and 7 bases, with 12 bases remaining between them. CDR3 length equals 14 residues. Germline V gene lookup returns CDR1 MNHNS and CDR2 SASEGT. The CDR3 sequence: CASSEFHGGNTIYF. CDR3 in DNA: TGTGCCAGCAGTGAATTTCACGGGGGGAACACCATATATTTT.

The rearrangement uses TRBV6-5 and TRBJ2-1, with D unclear. Germline V CDR1 and CDR2: MNHEY, SVGAGI. The CDR3 is 13 amino acids. Trimming took 7 bases from V and 14 from J, leaving 21 bases between them. The CDR3 DNA reads TGTGCCAGCACCTCACCCTCGTCGCGCCTGAAGTTCTTC. This sequence encodes CASTSPSSRLKFF.

The V gene is TRBV5-4, the J gene TRBJ1-2, with 10 bases identical to TRBD1. After removal of 4 bases from V and 4 bases from J, the junction contained 7 bases not matched to a gene. From germline, CDR1 is SGHNT and CDR2 YYREEE (reference sequence). The CDR3 has 15 residues. In DNA, the CDR3 is TGTGCCAGCAGCACGGACAGGGGGGGCTCCTATGGCTACACCTTC. This translates into CASSTDRGGSYGYTF.

CDR3 nucleotide sequence: TGTGCCAGCAGTCCTCGGACAGGGTGGAGCACTGAAGCTTTCTTT. It is translated as CASSPRTGWSTEAFF. V and J are TRBV27 and TRBJ1-1; 8 bases agree with TRBD1. V lost 5 bases to trimming and J lost 4 bases; unmatched junction nucleotides: 9. This CDR3 contains 15 residues. The germline V gene has CDR1 MNHEY and CDR2 SMNVEV (reference sequence).

The chain carries TRBV28 and TRBJ1-2; D ambiguous. From germline, CDR1 is MDHEN and CDR2 SYDVKM. Deletions cut 8 bases from V and 2 bases from J, with 15 bases between. CDR3 size: 14 residues. CDR3 protein: CASLPSEANYGYTF. CDR3 coding DNA: TGTGCCAGCCTACCGAGTGAGGCCAACTATGGCTACACCTTC.

The V and J genes are TRBV5-1 and TRBJ2-3; TRBD2 might be the D (5 bases). The CDR3 length is 15 residues. The V end lost 4 bases, the J end lost 0 bases, and 12 bases lay between the germline ends. CDR1 is SGHRS and CDR2 is YFSETQ in the germline V gene. In nucleotides, the CDR3 is TGCGCCAGCAGCCCATCTAGCCTAAGCACAGATACGCAGTATTTT. It encodes CASSPSSLSTDTQYF.

The rearrangement uses TRBV6-1 and TRBJ1-5, with 8 bases that match TRBD1. Germline V gene data show CDR1 as MNHNS and CDR2 as SASEGT. With 3 bases clipped from V and 0 bases from J, the junction kept 10 bases outside the gene matches. This CDR3 has 18 residues. The CDR3 sequence: CASSEVAGGTFSNQPQHF. The CDR3 DNA reads as TGTGCCAGCAGTGAGGTGGCAGGGGGCACTTTTAGCAATCAGCCCCAGCATTTT.

The V gene is TRBV7-9, the J gene TRBJ2-7, with 8 bases matching TRBD2. The CDR3 loop spans 15 amino acids. CDR1 and CDR2 (germline): SEHNR, FQNEAQ (reference sequence). After removal of 4 bases from V and 4 bases from J, the junction contained 9 bases not matched to a gene. The CDR3 here is CASSYSPGLGYEQYF. CDR3 DNA sequence: TGTGCCAGCAGCTACTCTCCGGGACTAGGGTACGAGCAGTACTTC.

The table lists this clone with a few counts. Here the CDR3 DNA reads TGTGCCAGCAGTAGACAGGGTGGGAACACTGAAGCTTTCTTT. Protein: CASSRQGGNTEAFF. The gene calls are TRBV6-1 and TRBJ1-1, with 7 nucleotides matching TRBD1. With V trimmed by 5 bases and J by 1 base, 4 bases remained unmatched. The CDR3 loop spans 14 amino acids. Per germline, CDR1 MNHNS and CDR2 SASEGT.

The chain joins TRBV7-2 to TRBJ2-7, with D possibly TRBD2 on 5 matching bases. Germline CDR1 SGHTA, CDR2 FQGNSA. With 4 bases removed from V and 3 bases from J, the gap between germline ends came to 16 bases. The CDR3 is 15 residues long. Here the CDR3 DNA reads TGTGCCAGCAGCTCGGGTGGGTTCGGACTCTACGAGCAGTACTTC. It translates to CASSSGGFGLYEQYF.

The chain links TRBV27 to TRBJ2-5, with TRBD1 as a possible D gene (5 bases). Germline V lookup: CDR1 MNHEY, CDR2 SMNVEV (reference sequence). CDR3 length: 14 amino acids. Trimming removed 3 bases at V and 5 bases at J, with 13 bases between. The CDR3 region is CASSLVKGRETQYF. CDR3 nucleotides: TGTGCCAGCAGTTTGGTCAAGGGGCGGGAGACCCAGTACTTC.

The chain has TRBV6-5 and TRBJ2-7; TRBD1 might be the D (7 bases). There are 15 residues in the CDR3. The ends were cut back, 6 bases at V and 3 bases at J, with 18 bases in the middle. In germline, CDR1 is MNHEY, CDR2 SVGAGI. DNA of the CDR3: TGTGCCAGCAGATCCAAGCAGGGGGGACTCTACGAGCAGTACTTC. As protein: CASRSKQGGLYEQYF.

A remark on this clone: At the DNA level, this CDR3 is encoded by other sequences in the same sample as well. The chain has TRBV29-1 and TRBJ2-3; 7 nucleotides align to TRBD2. The CDR3 has 13 residues. Losses at the gene ends were 3 bases for V and 5 bases for J; bases not matched to a gene: 5. Germline V lookup: CDR1 SQVTM, CDR2 ANQGSEA. CDR3 nucleotides: TGCAGCGTTGAGGCGGGAGCTGAAGATACGCAGTATTTT. Protein product: CSVEAGAEDTQYF.

This clone was seen only a few times. The chain links TRBV13 to TRBJ1-6, with D possibly TRBD1 on 5 matching bases. Germline V CDR1 and CDR2: PRHDT, FYEKMQ (reference sequence). V lost 5 bases, J lost 9 bases, and 14 bases lay in between. The CDR3 is made up of 14 amino acids. The CDR3 region has the DNA TGTGCCAGCAGCAAAGTTCGGGGGAGTTCACCCCTCCACTTT. Encoded protein: CASSKVRGSSPLHF.